Following are 28 T cell receptor beta chains from one sample sequenced in a study of cytomegalovirus exposure and HLA in healthy donors. TCRdb keeps only in-frame clones here, not all; method: immunoSEQ multiplex PCR. The table includes more than 95,000 clones, approximately 94% detected once. Sequenced sample: PBMCs. These receptors came from a man in his late teens or twenties in good health and CMV-seronegative.

The J gene is TRBJ1-1, the V gene TRBV5-1; 9 nucleotides match TRBD1. Germline-derived CDR1 and CDR2 are SGHRS and YFSETQ. CDR3 size: 14 residues. Germline trimming cut 6 bases from V and 3 bases from J; bases unmatched to any gene: 6. The CDR3 here is CASIPGQGDTEAFF. Here the CDR3 DNA reads TGCGCCAGCATCCCGGGACAGGGTGACACTGAAGCTTTCTTT.

The V call is TRBV28, the J call TRBJ2-1; 7 bases line up with TRBD2. V shed 6 bases, J shed 5 bases, and the junction held 10 bases outside the gene matches. The germline V gene encodes CDR1 MDHEN and CDR2 SYDVKM. The length of the CDR3 is 15 residues. As DNA, the CDR3 is TGTGCCAGCAGGCAAACTAGCGTTCGAAACAATGAGCAGTTCTTC. Residues: CASRQTSVRNNEQFF.

The rearrangement uses TRBV13 and TRBJ2-1; 14 bases agree with TRBD2. The V segment lost 5 bases and the J segment 5 bases; nucleotides outside the gene matches: 11. The germline gives CDR1 PRHDT, CDR2 FYEKMQ (reference sequence). This CDR3 region has 18 residues. The CDR3, as DNA: TGTGCCAGCAGCCGCTACGGACTAGCGGGAGGATCCCACAATGAGCAGTTCTTC. It is translated as CASSRYGLAGGSHNEQFF.

The sample holds one count of this clone. This chain links TRBV4-2 with TRBJ1-5, with TRBD1 identical over 7 bases. The V and J ends lost 3 bases and 7 bases, in that order; junction bases with no gene match: 9. The CDR3 is 15 amino acids. Germline V CDR1 and CDR2: LGHNA, YNFKEQ. The CDR3: CASSHQDREGQPQHF. The CDR3 DNA sequence: TGTGCCAGCAGCCATCAAGACAGGGAAGGCCAGCCCCAGCATTTT.

This chain links TRBV20-1 with TRBJ1-2; the match to TRBD1 covers 7 bases. With 4 bases clipped from V and 5 bases from J, the junction kept 1 base outside the gene matches. Germline loops: CDR1 DFQATT, CDR2 SNEGSKA (reference sequence). The CDR3 consists of 11 residues. CDR3 DNA sequence: TGCAGTGCTACGACAGGGTATGGCTACACCTTC. It codes for CSATTGYGYTF.

The genes are TRBV12-5 and TRBJ2-2, with 15 bases matching TRBD2. V was clipped by 2 bases and J by 5 bases; unmatched bases: 9. This CDR3 comprises 19 residues. CDR1 LGHNT and CDR2 FRNRAP come from the germline V gene. The CDR3 DNA follows: TGTGCTAGTGGTTTGCCCCGGACTAGCGGGAGGGCCGGGACCGGGGAGCTGTTTTTT. This encodes CASGLPRTSGRAGTGELFF.

The genes are TRBV7-3 and TRBJ2-5; 8 nucleotides agree with TRBD1. Germline V gene sequence: CDR1 SGHTA, CDR2 FQGTGA. The CDR3 loop spans 14 amino acids. J lost 2 bases, V lost 8 bases, and 7 bases had no gene match. The DNA of the CDR3 is TGTGCCAGCGCATATGGGACAGGACAAGAGACCCAGTACTTC. It codes for CASAYGTGQETQYF.

The chain couples TRBV6-5 to TRBJ1-2; 7 bases agree with TRBD1. This CDR3 has 15 residues. The germline CDR1 and CDR2 sequences are MNHEY and SVGAGI. V shed 5 bases and J 0 bases; nucleotides not matched to a gene: 6. In DNA form, the CDR3 reads TGTGCCAGCAGTCAGGCCGGGACAGCTAACTATGGCTACACCTTC. Protein: CASSQAGTANYGYTF.

CDR3: CASSTQDTQPQHF. The CDR3 DNA sequence: TGTGCCAGTAGTACCCAGGACACTCAGCCCCAGCATTTT. J is TRBJ1-5 and V is TRBV19; a possible D gene is TRBD1 (5 bases). The CDR3 is 13 residues long. Germline V gene sequence: CDR1 LNHDA, CDR2 SQIVND (reference sequence). The ends were cut back, 4 bases at V and 6 bases at J, with 10 bases in the middle. Complete variable domain (other parts from reference TRBV19 and TRBJ1-5): DGGITQSPKYLFRKEGQNVTLSCEQNLNHDAMYWYRQDPGQGLRLIYYSQIVNDFQKGDIAEGYSVSREKKESFPLTVTSAQKNPTAFYLCASSTQDTQPQHFGDGTRLSIL.

This sequence joins TRBV13 and TRBJ2-7, with D perhaps TRBD1 (7 bases). Germline V gene lookup returns CDR1 PRHDT and CDR2 FYEKMQ (reference sequence). This CDR3 is 14 amino acids long. V lost 6 bases and J 3 bases, leaving 15 bases between the germline ends. The CDR3 reads CASSFAGTDYEQYF. CDR3 bases: TGTGCCAGCAGTTTTGCGGGGACAGACTACGAGCAGTACTTC.

The chain employs TRBV9 and TRBJ2-1, with D possibly being TRBD2 (6 bases). Germline V gene data show CDR1 as SGDLS and CDR2 as YYNGEE. CDR3 size: 15 residues. V was shortened by 0 bases and J by 6 bases, with 13 bases between the two germline ends. The CDR3 DNA follows: TGTGCCAGCAGCGTAGAAGGACTGGGAGGCAATGAGCAGTTCTTC. Translated, it gives CASSVEGLGGNEQFF.

The chain recombines TRBV28 with TRBJ2-2; the match to TRBD1 covers 9 bases. J was trimmed by 8 bases and V by 3 bases; bases with no gene match: 1. CDR1 and CDR2 from the germline V gene are MDHEN and SYDVKM. The CDR3 loop spans 13 amino acids. For the CDR3, the DNA is TGTGCCAGCAGTTTGGGACAGGGTGGGGAGCTGTTTTTT. Translation: CASSLGQGGELFF.

V usage is TRBV28 and J usage is TRBJ2-2; a possible D gene is TRBD2 (6 bases). The CDR3 covers 16 residues. The germline gives CDR1 MDHEN, CDR2 SYDVKM. V dropped 2 bases and J dropped 8 bases, with 18 bases sitting between them. The DNA of the CDR3 is TGTGCCAGCAGTTTAGTCCCCCAGGGACTCGGGGGGGAGCTGTTTTTT. Residues: CASSLVPQGLGGELFF.

This chain joins TRBV4-2 and TRBJ2-7, with 10 positions matching TRBD2. The V gene end was trimmed by 4 bases and the J gene end by 5 bases; junction bases not matched to a gene: 8. The CDR3 spans 15 residues. The germline gives CDR1 LGHNA, CDR2 YNFKEQ. The CDR3 loop reads CASSRTGLADDEQYF. The DNA for the CDR3 is TGTGCCAGCAGCCGAACAGGACTAGCGGACGACGAGCAGTACTTC.

The DNA for the CDR3 is TGTGCCTGGAGTAAGGACATCTACGAGCAGTACTTC. Protein product: CAWSKDIYEQYF. J is TRBJ2-7 and V is TRBV30; a weak D match, TRBD1 (5 bases). The CDR3 runs 12 residues. Germline-derived CDR1 and CDR2 are GTSNPN and SVGIG (reference sequence). Trimming took 2 bases from V and 3 from J, leaving 8 bases between them.

The chain employs TRBV28 and TRBJ2-5; TRBD1 matches 7 bases. The V gene's germline CDR1 is MDHEN and CDR2 SYDVKM. V trimming: 7 bases; J trimming: 5 bases; junction bases outside the gene matches: 13. The CDR3 loop spans 15 amino acids. CDR3 nucleotide sequence: TGTGCCAGCAACGAATCCAGGGGGTTACGGGAGACCCAGTACTTC. It specifies CASNESRGLRETQYF.

Here the CDR3 DNA reads TGCGCCAGCAGCCAAGTTCTAATCGACCGGACTACCGACAATGAGCAGTTCTTC. This encodes CASSQVLIDRTTDNEQFF. The V call is TRBV4-3, the J call TRBJ2-1, with a tentative D call TRBD2 (6 bases). Germline V CDR1 and CDR2: LGHNA, YSLEER. V was trimmed by 1 base and J by 5 bases, leaving 21 bases between them. The CDR3 has 18 amino acids.

This clone was seen just once. This rearrangement joins TRBV27 to TRBJ2-1; no firm D call. In germline, CDR1 is MNHEY, CDR2 SMNVEV (reference sequence). V was trimmed by 3 bases and J by 3 bases, leaving 15 bases between them. There are 16 residues in the CDR3. CDR3 sequence reads: CASSFGAYPSYNEQFF. The CDR3 nucleotides are TGTGCCAGCAGTTTTGGAGCGTATCCTAGCTACAATGAGCAGTTCTTC.

The chain uses TRBV7-3 and TRBJ2-5; maybe TRBD1 (7 bases). The CDR3 loop spans 13 amino acids. Germline lookup yields CDR1 SGHTA and CDR2 FQGTGA. Trimming left V 5 bases short and J 5 bases short, with 12 bases between. CDR3 DNA: TGTGCCAGCAGCCCCTCAGGGGGGGAGACCCAGTACTTC. It translates to CASSPSGGETQYF.

The chain employs TRBV6-5 and TRBJ2-5, with D perhaps matching TRBD2 (6 bases). CDR3 length: 11 residues. Per the germline V gene, CDR1 is MNHEY and CDR2 is SVGAGI. V gave up 7 bases and J gave up 5 bases, with 8 bases separating them. In DNA, the CDR3 is TGTGCCAGCACCCGGGGGGAGACCCAGTACTTC. This gives the protein CASTRGETQYF.

The chain couples TRBV7-9 to TRBJ2-3; TRBD2 agrees at 7 bases. The ends lost 4 bases at V and 0 bases at J; junction bases unmatched: 7. The CDR3 consists of 16 residues. Germline lookup yields CDR1 SEHNR and CDR2 FQNEAQ (reference sequence). CDR3 in DNA: TGTGCCAGCAGCTCCCAGCGGGGCCTAAGCACAGATACGCAGTATTTT. Its protein is CASSSQRGLSTDTQYF.

The genes are TRBV6-1 and TRBJ1-1, with unresolved D. The CDR3 runs 13 residues. The V gene lost 6 bases and the J gene lost 0 bases, with 8 bases spanning the gap. Germline V gene data show CDR1 as MNHNS and CDR2 as SASEGT. CDR3 DNA sequence: TGTGCCAGCAGGCAGGTCTTGAACACTGAAGCTTTCTTT. It specifies CASRQVLNTEAFF.

DNA for the CDR3: TGTGCCAGCAGCCCGGGACTAGCTGTAGAGACCCAGTACTTC. Residues: CASSPGLAVETQYF. The chain recombines TRBV7-9 with TRBJ2-5; 9 positions agree with TRBD2. Germline trimming cut 5 bases from V and 4 bases from J; bases unmatched to any gene: 5. The V gene's germline CDR1 is SEHNR and CDR2 FQNEAQ (reference sequence). The CDR3 sequence is 14 residues long.

The V gene is TRBV7-3, the J gene TRBJ2-2; perhaps TRBD2 as D (5 bases). CDR1 is SGHTA, CDR2 FQGTGA, per germline. V lost 5 bases and J 5 bases, leaving 12 bases between the germline ends. The CDR3 extends over 14 amino acids. The CDR3 protein is CASSPDSGTGELFF. CDR3 DNA sequence: TGTGCCAGCAGCCCGGACTCGGGGACCGGGGAGCTGTTTTTT.

The rearrangement uses TRBV29-1 and TRBJ2-2; 8 bases agree with TRBD2. Unmatched junction bases numbered 5, after V lost 5 bases and J lost 6 bases. Germline assignment: CDR1 SQVTM and CDR2 ANQGSEA. The CDR3 extends over 13 amino acids. The CDR3 sequence: CSVKAGEAGELFF. The CDR3 DNA is TGCAGCGTTAAAGCGGGAGAGGCCGGGGAGCTGTTTTTT.

This chain uses TRBV6-6 with TRBJ1-4; D is unresolved. The V gene's germline CDR1 is MNHNY and CDR2 SVGAGI (reference sequence). This CDR3 contains 13 residues. V gave up 4 bases and J gave up 8 bases, with 11 bases separating them. For the CDR3, the DNA is TGTGCCAGCAGTTTCGAGGTCTCCGAAAAACTGTTTTTT. Translated: CASSFEVSEKLFF.

The V and J genes are TRBV29-1 and TRBJ1-2; possibly TRBD1 for D (5 bases). The CDR3 has 13 residues. V gave up 3 bases and J gave up 5 bases, with 13 bases separating them. Per germline, CDR1 SQVTM and CDR2 ANQGSEA. The CDR3 loop reads CSVEWDGGYGYTF. The DNA of the CDR3 is TGCAGCGTTGAGTGGGACGGGGGGTATGGCTACACCTTC.

The rearrangement uses TRBV7-8 and TRBJ1-1, with a weak D call TRBD1 (5 bases). The V end was cut by 6 bases, the J end by 1 base, with 21 bases between. Per germline, CDR1 SGHVS and CDR2 FQNEAQ. This CDR3 spans 17 amino acids. The CDR3 region has the DNA TGTGCCAGCAGTCCGGCACTTCCCGGGGGGGGGAACACTGAAGCTTTCTTT. As protein: CASSPALPGGGNTEAFF.